This T cell receptor (beta chain) was documented in a study of early T cells in non-severe SARS-CoV-2 infection. Turning to the study itself: The sequenced material was bulk RNA from unsorted whole blood, and its chains were unpaired. Study conclusions and caveats: Private and CD4 specificities were missed by VDJdb matching, skewed to anti-spike CD8.

The library protocol tagged individual cDNA molecules with unique molecular identifiers. Via MiXCR, TCRdb re-called the 5' RACE reads, giving one row per CDR3 protein. The sample carries about 70,000 distinct CDR3 sequences, 9.5% to 15% recorded once. This clonotype was counted between two and nine times. Antigen unknown. V lost 5 bases and J lost 8, with 8 bases in between. Germline V CDR1 and CDR2: SGHRS, YFSETQ. The CDR3 is made up of 11 amino acids. This clonotype was obtained from an adult who was a healthcare worker with PCR-confirmed SARS-CoV-2 infection or an uninfected control (not recorded which). The donor label of this sample is uncertain. The chain links TRBV5-1 to TRBJ2-1; D uncertain. Sequencing was performed on whole blood, taken at baseline. The CDR3 here is CASRVVDEQFF. CDR3 coding DNA: TGCGCCAGCAGGGTAGTCGATGAGCAGTTCTTC.